Below, one TCR beta chain is given with its context. The sample comes from a study of cytomegalovirus exposure and HLA in healthy donors. PCR was performed using 60 Vbeta and 13 Jbeta primers. Sequenced by immunoSEQ multiplex PCR; TCRdb stores in-frame clones only, minus some. This repertoire shows under 200,000 clones, roughly 80% found once; its top ten account for about 1.5%. Germline CDR1 MNHEY, CDR2 SMNVEV (reference sequence). The CDR3 length is 16 residues. V was clipped by 6 bases and J by 4 bases; unmatched bases: 11. The sample comprised PBMCs. The chain employs TRBV27 and TRBJ1-2, with TRBD1 identical over 10 bases. The sequence was collected from a woman aged 18 to 35 in good health and CMV-seronegative. The CDR3 is CASRPQRDRGGYGYTF. CDR3 nucleotide sequence: TGTGCCAGCAGGCCGCAGAGGGACAGGGGAGGCTATGGCTACACCTTC.